This T cell receptor (beta chain) derives from a study of T cell changes during pregnancy in multiple sclerosis. V lost 4 bases and J lost 8; bases outside the gene matches: 18. The germline gives CDR1 SGHRS, CDR2 YFSETQ. This CDR3 contains 17 residues. The assay was immunoSEQ multiplex PCR, and TCRdb's table has in-frame clones only and misses some. Among about 40,000 clones listed, around 91% were seen once. This clone was counted a single time. The chain couples TRBV5-1 to TRBJ1-2; 9 nucleotides align to TRBD1. The material was CD4+ T cells from peripheral blood mononuclear cells, obtained before pregnancy. The source is a female donor with multiple sclerosis, enrolled in a pregnancy study. For the CDR3, the DNA is TGCGCCAGCAGCCAGGCCGGGGGACAGGGACGGGTAGGCGGCTACACCTTC. It is translated as CASSQAGGQGRVGGYTF.